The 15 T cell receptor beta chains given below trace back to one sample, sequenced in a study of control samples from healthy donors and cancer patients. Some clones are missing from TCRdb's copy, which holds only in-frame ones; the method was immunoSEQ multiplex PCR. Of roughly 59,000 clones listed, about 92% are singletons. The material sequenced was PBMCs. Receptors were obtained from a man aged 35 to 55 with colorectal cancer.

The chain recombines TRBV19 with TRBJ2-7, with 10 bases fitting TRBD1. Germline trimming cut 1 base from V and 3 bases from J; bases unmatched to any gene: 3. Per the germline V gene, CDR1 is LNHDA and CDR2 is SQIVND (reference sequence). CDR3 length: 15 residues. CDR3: CASSIVGQGNYEQYF. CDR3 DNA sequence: TGTGCCAGTAGTATAGTGGGACAGGGGAACTACGAGCAGTACTTC.

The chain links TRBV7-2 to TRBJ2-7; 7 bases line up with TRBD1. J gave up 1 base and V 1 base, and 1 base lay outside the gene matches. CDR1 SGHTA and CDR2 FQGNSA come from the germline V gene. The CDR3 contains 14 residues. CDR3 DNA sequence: TGTGCCAGCAGCTTAGAACAGGGGTCCTACGAGCAGTACTTC. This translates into CASSLEQGSYEQYF.

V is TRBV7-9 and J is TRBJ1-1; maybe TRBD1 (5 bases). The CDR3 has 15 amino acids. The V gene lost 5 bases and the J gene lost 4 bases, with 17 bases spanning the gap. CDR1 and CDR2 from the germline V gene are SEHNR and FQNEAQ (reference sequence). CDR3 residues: CASSVPQGGGTEAFF. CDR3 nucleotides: TGTGCCAGCAGCGTGCCGCAGGGTGGGGGCACTGAAGCTTTCTTT.

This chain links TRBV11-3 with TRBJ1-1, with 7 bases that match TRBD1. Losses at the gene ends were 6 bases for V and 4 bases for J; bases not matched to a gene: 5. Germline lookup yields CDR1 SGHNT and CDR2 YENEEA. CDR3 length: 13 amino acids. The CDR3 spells CASSLTGITEAFF. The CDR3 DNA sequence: TGTGCCAGCAGTCTGACAGGGATCACTGAAGCTTTCTTT.

The CDR3 coding sequence is TGTGCCAGCTCGGCCACCACCGAGCAGTACTTC. It is translated as CASSATTEQYF. This chain connects TRBV18 to TRBJ2-7; no definite D call. Trimming took 6 bases from V and 6 from J, leaving 9 bases between them. Germline CDR1 reads KGHSH; CDR2 reads LQKENI. The CDR3 runs 11 residues.

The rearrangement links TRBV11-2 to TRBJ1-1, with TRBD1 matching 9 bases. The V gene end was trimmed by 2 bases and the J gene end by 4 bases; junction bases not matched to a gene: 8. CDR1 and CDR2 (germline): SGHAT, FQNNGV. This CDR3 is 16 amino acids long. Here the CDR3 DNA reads TGTGCCAGCAGCTTAACCGCCGGGACAGGGAGCACTGAAGCTTTCTTT. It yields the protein CASSLTAGTGSTEAFF.

DNA for the CDR3: TGTGCCAGCTCATTATCGGGACAGAGAAATCAGCCCCAGCATTTT. It yields the protein CASSLSGQRNQPQHF. The chain joins TRBV18 to TRBJ1-5, with 7 bases aligning to TRBD1. The CDR3 is made up of 15 amino acids. CDR1 is KGHSH, CDR2 LQKENI, per germline. J lost 4 bases, V lost 5 bases, and 8 bases had no gene match.

The CDR3 DNA reads TGTGCCAGCACCTCAGTTCACTCTGGAAACACCATATATTTT. As protein: CASTSVHSGNTIYF. This chain connects TRBV6-5 to TRBJ1-3; D ambiguous. The V gene's germline CDR1 is MNHEY and CDR2 SVGAGI. This CDR3 has 14 amino acids. Trimming stripped 7 bases from V and 0 bases from J, with 10 bases between.

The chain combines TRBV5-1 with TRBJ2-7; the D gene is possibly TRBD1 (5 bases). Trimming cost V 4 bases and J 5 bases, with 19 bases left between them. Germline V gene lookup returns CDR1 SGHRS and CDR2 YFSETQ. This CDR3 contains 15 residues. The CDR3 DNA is TGCGCCAGCAGCCCCTTTGGCAGGGAAAGCAACGAGCAGTACTTC. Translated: CASSPFGRESNEQYF.

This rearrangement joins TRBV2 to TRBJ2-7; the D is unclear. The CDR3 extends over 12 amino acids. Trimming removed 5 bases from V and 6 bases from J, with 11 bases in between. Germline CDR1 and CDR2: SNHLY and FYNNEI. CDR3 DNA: TGTGCCAGCAGTAAGACCCCGGGCGAGCAGTACTTC. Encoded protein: CASSKTPGEQYF.

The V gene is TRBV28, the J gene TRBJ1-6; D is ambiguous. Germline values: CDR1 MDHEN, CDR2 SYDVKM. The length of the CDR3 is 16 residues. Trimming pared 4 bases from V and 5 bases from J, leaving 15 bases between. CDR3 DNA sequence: TGTGCCAGCAGTTCCGCGCGCGTGGGAAATAATTCACCCCTCCACTTT. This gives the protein CASSSARVGNNSPLHF.

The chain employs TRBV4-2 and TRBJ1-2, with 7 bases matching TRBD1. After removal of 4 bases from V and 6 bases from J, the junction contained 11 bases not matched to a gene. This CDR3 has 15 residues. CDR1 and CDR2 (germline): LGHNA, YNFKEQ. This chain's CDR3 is CASSPIPTGLNGYTF. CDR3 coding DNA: TGTGCCAGCAGCCCGATCCCGACAGGGCTAAATGGCTACACCTTC.

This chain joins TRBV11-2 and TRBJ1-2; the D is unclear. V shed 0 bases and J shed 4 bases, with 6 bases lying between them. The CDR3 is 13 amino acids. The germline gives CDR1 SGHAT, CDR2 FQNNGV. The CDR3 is CASSLDEGYGYTF. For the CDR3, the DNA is TGTGCCAGCAGCTTAGACGAAGGCTATGGCTACACCTTC.

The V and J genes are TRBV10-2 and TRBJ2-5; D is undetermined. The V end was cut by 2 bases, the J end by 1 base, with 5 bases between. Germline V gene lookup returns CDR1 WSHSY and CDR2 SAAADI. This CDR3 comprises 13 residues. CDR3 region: CASSEVGQETQYF. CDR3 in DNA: TGCGCCAGCAGTGAGGTGGGCCAAGAGACCCAGTACTTC.

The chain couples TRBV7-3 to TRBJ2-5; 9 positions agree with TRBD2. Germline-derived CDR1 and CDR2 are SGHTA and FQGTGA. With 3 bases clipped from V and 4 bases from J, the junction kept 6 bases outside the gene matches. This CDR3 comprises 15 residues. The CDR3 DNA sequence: TGTGCCAGCAGCTTGGGCCTAGCGGGGCGAGAGACCCAGTACTTC. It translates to CASSLGLAGRETQYF. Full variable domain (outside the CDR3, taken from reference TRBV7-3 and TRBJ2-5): GAGVSQTPSNKVTEKGKYVELRCDPISGHTALYWYRQSLGQGPEFLIYFQGTGAADDSGLPNDRFFAVRPEGSVSTLKIQRTERGDSAVYLCASSLGLAGRETQYFGPGTRLLVL.